This T cell receptor beta chain appears in the sequencing data of a study of control samples from healthy donors and cancer patients. CDR1 is SQVTM and CDR2 is ANQGSEA in the germline V gene. Trimming took 6 bases from V and 7 from J, leaving 21 bases between them. The CDR3 is 14 residues long. Here immunoSEQ multiplex PCR was the method, and the copy in TCRdb shows in-frame clones only, minus some. This table holds 70,000 or so clones, nearly 90% found once. The sequencing input was PBMCs. The sequence was collected from a man aged 60-69 years with lung cancer. The chain couples TRBV29-1 to TRBJ1-1, with D possibly matching TRBD1 (6 bases). The CDR3 is CSVHGGGAEVEAFF. The DNA for the CDR3 is TGCAGCGTACATGGAGGGGGGGCAGAAGTTGAAGCTTTCTTT.